Shown below are 25 T cell receptor beta chains from a single sample sequenced in a study of blood T cell repertoires in COVID-19. Generated by immunoSEQ multiplex PCR, the TCRdb table keeps only in-frame clones and is missing some. The table lists nearly 300,000 clones, around nine tenths of them singletons. The sequenced sample was PBMCs or T cells enriched from blood (not recorded which). These TCRs come from a woman between 45 and 60 years old who had been exposed to COVID-19.

The chain joins TRBV7-9 to TRBJ1-1, with a weak D call TRBD1 (6 bases). Germline CDR1 is SEHNR and CDR2 is FQNEAQ (reference sequence). Trimming took 10 bases from V and 1 from J, leaving 22 bases between them. The CDR3 loop spans 16 amino acids. CDR3: CAIRGAGPLTNTEAFF. DNA of the CDR3: TGTGCCATCCGGGGGGCAGGACCATTGACGAACACTGAAGCTTTCTTT.

This chain joins TRBV6-5 and TRBJ1-6; D unresolved. Germline CDR1 MNHEY, CDR2 SVGAGI. CDR3 length equals 15 residues. V was trimmed by 6 bases and J by 0 bases, leaving 9 bases between them. CDR3 nucleotide sequence: TGTGCCAGCAGGGACTTTAGCTCCTATAATTCACCCCTCCACTTT. It yields the protein CASRDFSSYNSPLHF.

This rearrangement joins TRBV4-1 to TRBJ1-6, with a weak D call TRBD1 (6 bases). Germline CDR1 reads MGHRA; CDR2 reads YSYEKL. The CDR3 consists of 16 residues. Trimming pared 2 bases from V and 7 bases from J, leaving 15 bases between. This chain's CDR3 is CASSQPLQGPNSPLHF. CDR3 sequence (DNA): TGCGCCAGCAGCCAACCTTTACAGGGCCCCAATTCACCCCTCCACTTT.

This clone has a single count. The chain uses TRBV3-1 (or the pseudogene TRBV3-2) and TRBJ2-6; possibly TRBD2 for D (5 bases). CDR1 LGHDT and CDR2 YNNKEL come from the germline V gene (reference sequence). Between the trimmed V and J ends, which lost 0 bases and 2 bases, there was a span of 8 bases. The CDR3 loop spans 16 amino acids. The CDR3 loop is CASSQDSRAGANVLTF. For the CDR3, the DNA is TGTGCCAGCAGCCAAGATTCGAGGGCTGGGGCCAACGTCCTGACTTTC.

V usage is TRBV19 and J usage is TRBJ1-5, with no clear D. Trimming took off 2 bases at V and 9 bases at J, with 14 bases between the two ends. The CDR3 has 14 amino acids. Germline lookup yields CDR1 LNHDA and CDR2 SQIVND (reference sequence). In nucleotides, the CDR3 is TGTGCCAGTAGTATATTGAAAAATTCCGGGCCCCAGCATTTT. It specifies CASSILKNSGPQHF. The variable domain in full, with the rest retrieved from reference TRBV19 and TRBJ1-5, is DGGITQSPKYLFRKEGQNVTLSCEQNLNHDAMYWYRQDPGQGLRLIYYSQIVNDFQKGDIAEGYSVSREKKESFPLTVTSAQKNPTAFYLCASSILKNSGPQHFGDGTRLSIL.

The gene calls are TRBV3-1 (or the pseudogene TRBV3-2) and TRBJ1-4; D unclear. The CDR3 length is 15 residues. CDR1 is LGHDT and CDR2 is YNNKEL in the germline V gene (reference sequence). V lost 0 bases to trimming and J lost 7 bases, with 12 bases between them. CDR3: CASSQERLRGEKLFF. The CDR3 DNA sequence: TGTGCCAGCAGCCAAGAACGCCTCCGGGGTGAAAAACTGTTTTTT.

The chain has TRBV28 and TRBJ1-2; 7 bases match TRBD1. This CDR3 is built from 13 residues. In germline, CDR1 is MDHEN, CDR2 SYDVKM. J lost 8 bases, V lost 3 bases, and 6 bases had no gene match. CDR3 region: CASSFEGARGYTF. As DNA, the CDR3 is TGTGCCAGCAGTTTTGAGGGGGCGAGGGGCTACACCTTC.

The V call is TRBV12-5, the J call TRBJ1-1; D gene uncertain. With 4 bases removed from V and 2 bases from J, the gap between germline ends came to 14 bases. Germline V gene sequence: CDR1 LGHNT, CDR2 FRNRAP. This CDR3 spans 15 amino acids. CDR3 nucleotides: TGTGCTAGTGGTTCCCCTCGGACGGGAAACACTGAAGCTTTCTTT. This gives the protein CASGSPRTGNTEAFF.

DNA of the CDR3: TGTGCCACCAGCCAATCGCAGGGGGTAGGCACCGGGGAGCTGTTTTTT. Its protein is CATSQSQGVGTGELFF. The chain combines TRBV15 with TRBJ2-2; 7 bases match TRBD1. CDR1 and CDR2 from the germline V gene are LNHNV and YYDKDF (reference sequence). CDR3 size: 16 residues. Losses at the gene ends were 5 bases for V and 4 bases for J; bases not matched to a gene: 10.

The DNA of the CDR3 is TGTGCCAGCAGCTTGAGGACAGGGCAGTTAGAGACCCAGTACTTC. This codes for CASSLRTGQLETQYF. The chain employs TRBV14 and TRBJ2-5; 8 nucleotides match TRBD1. V was clipped by 5 bases and J by 4 bases; unmatched bases: 9. Germline-derived CDR1 and CDR2 are SGHDN and FVKESK. The CDR3 runs 15 residues.

The V call is TRBV3-1 (or the pseudogene TRBV3-2), the J call TRBJ1-5; D remains unclear. Trimming stripped 0 bases from V and 4 bases from J, with 10 bases between. This CDR3 is 15 amino acids long. CDR1 LGHDT and CDR2 YNNKEL come from the germline V gene (reference sequence). This CDR3 reads CASSQDGSQNQPQHF. In DNA form, the CDR3 reads TGTGCCAGCAGCCAAGATGGGAGCCAGAATCAGCCCCAGCATTTT.

This rearrangement joins TRBV7-8 to TRBJ2-3; 7 bases align to TRBD2. This CDR3 contains 15 residues. CDR1 and CDR2 from the germline V gene are SGHVS and FQNEAQ. With V trimmed by 5 bases and J by 1 base, 6 bases remained unmatched. CDR3 sequence (DNA): TGTGCCAGCAGCCTCGGGAGGCCCCGCACAGATACGCAGTATTTT. Translating gives CASSLGRPRTDTQYF.

The rearrangement joins TRBV5-1 to TRBJ2-1; maybe TRBD2 (6 bases). Deletions cut 0 bases from V and 2 bases from J, with 9 bases between. CDR3 length equals 15 residues. Germline V CDR1 and CDR2: SGHRS, YFSETQ. CDR3 amino acids: CASSLGGEPYNEQFF. CDR3 DNA sequence: TGCGCCAGCAGCTTGGGGGGGGAGCCCTACAATGAGCAGTTCTTC.

The chain uses TRBV7-2 and TRBJ1-5, with D perhaps TRBD1 (5 bases). Trimming shortened V by 1 base and J by 1 base, and 8 bases separated the two germline ends. CDR1 and CDR2 from the germline V gene are SGHTA and FQGNSA. This CDR3 is 15 amino acids long. The CDR3 region has the DNA TGTGCCAGCAGCTTAGATCGGGGGAGCAATCAGCCCCAGCATTTT. As protein: CASSLDRGSNQPQHF.

This clone was detected once. This sequence joins TRBV27 and TRBJ1-2; 9 nucleotides align to TRBD1. CDR3 length: 13 residues. Germline-derived CDR1 and CDR2 are MNHEY and SMNVEV (reference sequence). The junction had 6 bases not matched to a gene; V was cut back by 8 bases and J by 5 bases. CDR3 amino acids: CASCTGTGYGYTF. CDR3 sequence (DNA): TGTGCCAGCTGTACCGGGACAGGGTATGGCTACACCTTC.

The chain carries TRBV5-4 and TRBJ2-5; 11 bases line up with TRBD1. V was clipped by 4 bases and J by 5 bases; unmatched bases: 7. CDR1 and CDR2 (germline): SGHNT, YYREEE (reference sequence). The CDR3 covers 15 residues. The CDR3 reads CASSRPGQGGETQYF. The DNA of the CDR3 is TGTGCCAGCAGCAGGCCGGGACAGGGGGGTGAGACCCAGTACTTC.

The chain carries TRBV3-1 (or the pseudogene TRBV3-2) and TRBJ2-1; weak D call: TRBD1 (6 bases). V lost 4 bases and J lost 0, with 10 bases in between. This CDR3 is built from 15 residues. The germline V gene has CDR1 LGHDT and CDR2 YNNKEL (reference sequence). The CDR3 bases are TGTGCCAGCAGCCGGGGGCACGACTCCTACAATGAGCAGTTCTTC. As protein: CASSRGHDSYNEQFF.

The rearrangement uses TRBV19 and TRBJ1-5; no reliable D call. The CDR3 has 12 residues. Germline loops: CDR1 LNHDA, CDR2 SQIVND (reference sequence). Trimming stripped 9 bases from V and 6 bases from J, with 12 bases between. CDR3 in amino acids: CASATYAQPQHF. The CDR3 nucleotides read TGTGCCAGCGCCACATACGCTCAGCCCCAGCATTTT.

This chain uses TRBV4-1 with TRBJ2-7; 9 bases fit TRBD1. V trimming: 3 bases; J trimming: 5 bases; junction bases outside the gene matches: 2. The CDR3 is 13 amino acids. CDR1 and CDR2 from the germline V gene are MGHRA and YSYEKL. The chain's CDR3 is CASSQDRGDEQYF. The CDR3, as DNA: TGCGCCAGCAGCCAGGACAGGGGAGACGAGCAGTACTTC.

The chain carries TRBV5-8 and TRBJ2-3, with 13 bases that match TRBD2. Germline lookup yields CDR1 SGHTS and CDR2 YDEGEE. V lost 4 bases, J lost 5 bases, and 19 bases stayed unmatched. CDR3 length: 20 amino acids. CDR3 DNA: TGTGCCAGCAGCACCCAGGTGTTGGAGCCGGGACTAGCGGGGATAGATACGCAGTATTTT. This gives the protein CASSTQVLEPGLAGIDTQYF. The full variable domain, completed using reference TRBV5-8 and TRBJ2-3, is EAGVTQSPTHLIKTRGQQATLRCSPISGHTSVYWYQQALGLGLQFLLWYDEGEERNRGNFPPRFSGRQFPNYSSELNVNALELEDSALYLCASSTQVLEPGLAGIDTQYFGPGTRLTVL.

V is TRBV19 and J is TRBJ1-5, with TRBD1 matching 7 bases. V trimming: 5 bases; J trimming: 4 bases; junction bases outside the gene matches: 5. The CDR3 is 14 amino acids. Germline values: CDR1 LNHDA, CDR2 SQIVND (reference sequence). CDR3 coding DNA: TGTGCCAGTAGTTTTGGACAGGAGAATCAGCCCCAGCATTTT. This codes for CASSFGQENQPQHF.

This chain links TRBV2 with TRBJ2-3, with unresolved D. CDR3 length: 16 residues. V was clipped by 4 bases and J by 0 bases, with 14 bases between them. CDR1 and CDR2 (germline): SNHLY, FYNNEI. The CDR3 here is CASSVWAATSTDTQYF. The CDR3 DNA follows: TGTGCCAGCAGTGTTTGGGCTGCTACTAGCACAGATACGCAGTATTTT.

The chain employs TRBV7-2 and TRBJ1-2, with 7 bases that match TRBD1. CDR3 length: 18 residues. Germline V gives CDR1 SGHTA, CDR2 FQGNSA. Trimming removed 2 bases from V and 6 bases from J; junction bases left unmatched: 18. CDR3 residues: CASSLTTVQGKGLNGYTF. The CDR3 bases are TGTGCCAGCAGCTTAACTACCGTACAGGGGAAGGGTTTAAATGGCTACACCTTC.

This clone was detected a few times. The rearrangement links TRBV5-4 to TRBJ2-2; 11 positions match TRBD2. The CDR3 sequence is 17 residues long. V lost 0 bases to trimming and J lost 2 bases; unmatched junction nucleotides: 3. Germline V gene data show CDR1 as SGHNT and CDR2 as YYREEE (reference sequence). In DNA form, the CDR3 reads TGTGCCAGCAGCTTGGGACTAGCGGGGACAAACACCGGGGAGCTGTTTTTT. This gives the protein CASSLGLAGTNTGELFF.

The chain couples TRBV5-1 to TRBJ2-5; D remains unclear. CDR3 length: 14 residues. Germline V gene lookup returns CDR1 SGHRS and CDR2 YFSETQ. V lost 5 bases and J lost 3, with 14 bases in between. This CDR3 reads CASRAVGRKETQYF. CDR3 nucleotide sequence: TGCGCCAGCAGGGCGGTGGGTCGGAAAGAGACCCAGTACTTC.